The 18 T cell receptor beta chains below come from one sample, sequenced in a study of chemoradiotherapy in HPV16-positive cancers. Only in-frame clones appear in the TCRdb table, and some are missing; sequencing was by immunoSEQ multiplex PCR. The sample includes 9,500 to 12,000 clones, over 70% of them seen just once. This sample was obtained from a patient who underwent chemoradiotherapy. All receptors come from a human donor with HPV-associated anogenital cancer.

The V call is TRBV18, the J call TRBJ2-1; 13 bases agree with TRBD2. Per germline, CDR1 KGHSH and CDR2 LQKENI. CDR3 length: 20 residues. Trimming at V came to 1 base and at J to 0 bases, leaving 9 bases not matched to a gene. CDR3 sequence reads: CASSPRERTSGRGSYNEQFF. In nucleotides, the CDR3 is TGTGCCAGCTCACCACGCGAGAGGACTAGCGGGAGAGGCTCCTACAATGAGCAGTTCTTC.

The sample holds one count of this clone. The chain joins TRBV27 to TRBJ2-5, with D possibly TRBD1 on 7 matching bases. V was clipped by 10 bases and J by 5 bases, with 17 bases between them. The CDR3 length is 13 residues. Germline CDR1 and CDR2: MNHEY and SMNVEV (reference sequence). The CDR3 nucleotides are TGTGCCACCCTAGAGGAGGGGGCGGAGACCCAGTACTTC. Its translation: CATLEEGAETQYF.

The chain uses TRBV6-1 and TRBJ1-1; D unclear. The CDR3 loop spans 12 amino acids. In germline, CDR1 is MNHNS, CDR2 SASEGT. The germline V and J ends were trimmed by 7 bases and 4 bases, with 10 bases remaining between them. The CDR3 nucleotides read TGTGCCAGCAAGGTTGTGGGCACTGAAGCTTTCTTT. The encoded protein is CASKVVGTEAFF.

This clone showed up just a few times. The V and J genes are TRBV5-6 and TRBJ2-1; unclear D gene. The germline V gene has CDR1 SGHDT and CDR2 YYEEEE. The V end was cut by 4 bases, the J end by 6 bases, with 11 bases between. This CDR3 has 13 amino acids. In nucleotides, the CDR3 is TGTGCCAGCAGCCCTTACAATGGCAATGAGCAGTTCTTC. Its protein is CASSPYNGNEQFF.

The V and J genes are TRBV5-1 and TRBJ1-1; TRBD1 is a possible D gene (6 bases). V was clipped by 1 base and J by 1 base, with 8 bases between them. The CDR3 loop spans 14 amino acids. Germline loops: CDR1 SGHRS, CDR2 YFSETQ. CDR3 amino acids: CASSLSGQNTEAFF. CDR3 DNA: TGCGCCAGCAGCTTGTCGGGACAGAACACTGAAGCTTTCTTT.

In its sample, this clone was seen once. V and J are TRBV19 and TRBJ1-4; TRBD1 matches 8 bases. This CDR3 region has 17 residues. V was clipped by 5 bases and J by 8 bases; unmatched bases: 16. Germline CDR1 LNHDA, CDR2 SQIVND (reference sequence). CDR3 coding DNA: TGTGCCAGTAGTCTAGGACAGGGTGGGATTTTTGGCGAAAAACTGTTTTTT. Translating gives CASSLGQGGIFGEKLFF.

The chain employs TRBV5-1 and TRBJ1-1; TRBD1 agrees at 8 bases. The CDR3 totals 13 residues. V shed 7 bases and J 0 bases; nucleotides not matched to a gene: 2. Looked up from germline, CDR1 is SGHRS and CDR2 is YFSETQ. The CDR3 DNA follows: TGCGCCAGCGGACAGGGAATGAACACTGAAGCTTTCTTT. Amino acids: CASGQGMNTEAFF.

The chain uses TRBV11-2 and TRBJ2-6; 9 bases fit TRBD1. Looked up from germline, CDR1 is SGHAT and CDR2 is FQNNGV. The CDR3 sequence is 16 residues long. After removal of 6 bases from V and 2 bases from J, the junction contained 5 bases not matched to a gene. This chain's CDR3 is CASRRTGETGANVLTF. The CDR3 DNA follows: TGTGCCAGCAGGCGGACAGGGGAGACTGGGGCCAACGTCCTGACTTTC.

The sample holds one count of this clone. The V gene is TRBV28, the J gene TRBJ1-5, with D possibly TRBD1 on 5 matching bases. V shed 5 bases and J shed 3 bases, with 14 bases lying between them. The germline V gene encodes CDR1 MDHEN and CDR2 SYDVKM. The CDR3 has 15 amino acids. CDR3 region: CASSAYDRSNQPQHF. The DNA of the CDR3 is TGTGCCAGCAGTGCTTATGACAGATCCAATCAGCCCCAGCATTTT.

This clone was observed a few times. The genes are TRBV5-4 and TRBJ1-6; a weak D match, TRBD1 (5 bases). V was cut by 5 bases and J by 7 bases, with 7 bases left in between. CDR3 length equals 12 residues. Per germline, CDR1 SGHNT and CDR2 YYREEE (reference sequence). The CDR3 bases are TGTGCCAGCAGTCCAGGGAATTCACCCCTCCACTTT. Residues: CASSPGNSPLHF.

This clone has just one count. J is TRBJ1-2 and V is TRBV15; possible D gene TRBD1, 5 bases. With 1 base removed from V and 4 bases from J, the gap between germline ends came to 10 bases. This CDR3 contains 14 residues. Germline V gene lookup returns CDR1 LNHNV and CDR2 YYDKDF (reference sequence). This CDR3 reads CATSRGGDGYGYTF. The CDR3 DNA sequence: TGTGCCACCAGCAGAGGGGGGGACGGCTATGGCTACACCTTC. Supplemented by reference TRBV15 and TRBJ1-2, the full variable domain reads DAMVIQNPRYQVTQFGKPVTLSCSQTLNHNVMYWYQQKSSQAPKLLFHYYDKDFNNEADTPDNFQSRRPNTSFCFLDIRSPGLGDTAMYLCATSRGGDGYGYTFGSGTRLTVV.

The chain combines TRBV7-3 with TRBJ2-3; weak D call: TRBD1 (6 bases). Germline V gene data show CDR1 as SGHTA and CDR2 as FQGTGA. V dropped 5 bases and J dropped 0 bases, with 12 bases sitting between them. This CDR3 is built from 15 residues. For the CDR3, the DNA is TGTGCCAGCAGCCGAACAGGGCAGAGCACAGATACGCAGTATTTT. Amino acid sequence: CASSRTGQSTDTQYF.

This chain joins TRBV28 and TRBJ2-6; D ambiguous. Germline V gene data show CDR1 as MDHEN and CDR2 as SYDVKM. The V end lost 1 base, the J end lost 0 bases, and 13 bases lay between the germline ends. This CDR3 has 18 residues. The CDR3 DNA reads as TGTGCCAGCAGTTTATCTTACCATCAGCGCTCTGGGGCCAACGTCCTGACTTTC. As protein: CASSLSYHQRSGANVLTF.

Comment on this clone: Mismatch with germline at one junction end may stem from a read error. The chain's CDR3 is CASSGRGATSF. The CDR3 DNA is TGTGCCAGCAGTGGCCGGGGGGCGACAAGCTTC. V is TRBV28 and J is TRBJ1-2, with a tentative D call TRBD1 (6 bases). The CDR3 length is 11 residues. Germline-derived CDR1 and CDR2 are MDHEN and SYDVKM.

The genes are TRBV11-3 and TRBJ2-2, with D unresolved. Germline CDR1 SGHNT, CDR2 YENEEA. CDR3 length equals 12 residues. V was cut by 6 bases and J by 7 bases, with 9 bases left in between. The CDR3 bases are TGTGCCAGCAGGAACCCTGGCGGGGAGCTGTTTTTT. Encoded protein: CASRNPGGELFF.

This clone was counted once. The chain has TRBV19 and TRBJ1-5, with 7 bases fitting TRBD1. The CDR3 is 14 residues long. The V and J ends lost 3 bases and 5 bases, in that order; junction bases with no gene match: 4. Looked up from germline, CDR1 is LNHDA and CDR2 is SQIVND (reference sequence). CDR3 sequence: CASSIKGGYQPQHF. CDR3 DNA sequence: TGTGCCAGTAGTATTAAAGGGGGCTATCAGCCCCAGCATTTT. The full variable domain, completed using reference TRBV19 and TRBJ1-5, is DGGITQSPKYLFRKEGQNVTLSCEQNLNHDAMYWYRQDPGQGLRLIYYSQIVNDFQKGDIAEGYSVSREKKESFPLTVTSAQKNPTAFYLCASSIKGGYQPQHFGDGTRLSIL.

CDR3 nucleotide sequence: TGTGCCAGCAGTGCGGCGGACCGATACTATGGCTACACCTTC. Its protein product is CASSAADRYYGYTF. The chain uses TRBV2 and TRBJ1-2; D not resolved. The germline CDR1 and CDR2 sequences are SNHLY and FYNNEI. The CDR3 contains 14 residues. Trimming removed 4 bases from V and 3 bases from J, with 12 bases in between.

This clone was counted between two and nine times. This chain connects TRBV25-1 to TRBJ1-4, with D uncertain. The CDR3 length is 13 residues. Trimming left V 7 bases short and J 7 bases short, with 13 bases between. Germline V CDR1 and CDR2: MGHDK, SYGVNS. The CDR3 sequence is CASTKLSGEKLFF. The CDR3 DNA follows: TGTGCCAGCACAAAGTTGTCCGGTGAAAAACTGTTTTTT.